This T cell receptor beta chain derives from a study of blood T cell repertoires in COVID-19. Study summary: Material from acute and convalescent COVID-19 was sourced from the United States, Italy and Spain. Sources were T cells, B-cell-depleted T cells, or PBMCs; the material itself was cDNA or gDNA.

Assay: immunoSEQ multiplex PCR; the TCRdb copy retains only in-frame clones and omits some. The data contain 140,000 or so clones, 88% of them singletons. The TCR comes from a man in his 70s with acute or convalescent COVID-19. Sequencing input: peripheral blood.

CDR3 amino acids: CASNHGDRGHQPQHF. CDR3 in DNA: TGTGCCAGCAATCATGGGGACAGGGGTCATCAGCCCCAGCATTTT. This chain uses TRBV28 with TRBJ1-5; 10 positions agree with TRBD1. The V and J ends lost 7 bases and 5 bases, in that order; junction bases with no gene match: 8. Germline CDR1 MDHEN, CDR2 SYDVKM. The CDR3 length is 15 residues. The full variable domain, completed using reference TRBV28 and TRBJ1-5, is DVKVTQSSRYLVKRTGEKVFLECVQDMDHENMFWYRQDPGLGLRLIYFSYDVKMKEKGDIPEGYSVSREKKERFSLILESASTNQTSMYLCASNHGDRGHQPQHFGDGTRLSIL.